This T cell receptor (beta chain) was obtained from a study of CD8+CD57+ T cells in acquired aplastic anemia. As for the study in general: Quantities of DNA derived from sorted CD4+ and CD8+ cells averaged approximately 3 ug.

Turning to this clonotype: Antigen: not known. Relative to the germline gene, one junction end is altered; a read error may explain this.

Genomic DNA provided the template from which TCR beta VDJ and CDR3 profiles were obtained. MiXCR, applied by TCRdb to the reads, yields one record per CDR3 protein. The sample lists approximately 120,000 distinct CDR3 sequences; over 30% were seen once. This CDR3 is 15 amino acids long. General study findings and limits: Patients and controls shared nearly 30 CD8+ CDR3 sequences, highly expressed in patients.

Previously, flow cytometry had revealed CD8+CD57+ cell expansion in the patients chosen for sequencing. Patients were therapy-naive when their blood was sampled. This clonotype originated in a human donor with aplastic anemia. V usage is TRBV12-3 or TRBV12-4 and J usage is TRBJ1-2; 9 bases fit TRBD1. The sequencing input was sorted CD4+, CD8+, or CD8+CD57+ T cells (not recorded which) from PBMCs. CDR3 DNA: TGTGCCCGCAGTTTGTCGGGACAGGGAAACTATGGCTACACCTTC. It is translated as CARSLSGQGNYGYTF.